A single count supports the clone carrying this TCR beta chain. Its antigen remains unknown. CDR1 and CDR2 (germline): WSHSY, SAAADI. Trimming took off 2 bases at V and 4 bases at J, with 11 bases between the two ends. The CDR3 runs 15 residues. Duration under 3 months, a NOSPECS grade of at least 4, and a Clinical Activity Score of at least 3 characterized the ophthalmopathy patients. The sample comes from a study of T cells in Graves' hyperthyroidism and ophthalmopathy. Study conclusions and caveats: Patients with ophthalmopathy were separated from those with stable hyperthyroidism by a 13 V-J model.

Using RNA transcripts as the source, TCR beta CDR3 regions were amplified. The HTBI primer set served for first-round RT-PCR of the TCR CDR3. TCRdb itself ran the multiplex PCR reads through MiXCR, one entry per CDR3 protein. Counted here are approximately 380,000 distinct CDR3 sequences, 11% to 15% occurring once; the ten biggest clones make up 25% to 30%. The chain joins TRBV10-2 to TRBJ2-2; D is undetermined. The clonotype comes from a middle-aged man with Graves' ophthalmopathy. Input material: blood. In DNA, the CDR3 is TGCGCCAGCAGTGAGCAAGCCCCGGGCACCGGGGAGCTGTTTTTT. Translated, it gives CASSEQAPGTGELFF.